Listed here is a single T cell receptor (beta chain). Its antigen is currently unknown. Autoimmune disease history or systemic immunosuppression excluded patients. CDR1 KGHSH and CDR2 LQKENI come from the germline V gene. CDR3 length equals 15 residues. V gave up 6 bases and J gave up 5 bases; unmatched junction bases: 6. Assay: immunoSEQ multiplex PCR; the TCRdb copy retains only in-frame clones and omits some. The data contain under 75,000 clones, around 82% of them singletons. This sample stems from a study of OX40 agonist ivuxolimab in advanced cancers. Study overall: A history of anti-PD-1, anti-PD-L1 or anti-CTLA-4 therapy was acceptable, and 40% to 45% had some.

Study results and caveats: Some nonresponders additionally presented with little normalized T-cell clonal expansion. CD4+ T cells averaged fewer expanded clones than CD8+ T cells.

The TCR comes from an adult with an advanced solid tumor such as melanoma, head and neck, liver or kidney cancer. The sample here was CD4+ or CD8+ T cells sorted from blood, taken in a trial of the OX40 agonist ivuxolimab. This chain links TRBV18 with TRBJ2-2; 10 positions match TRBD1. CDR3 DNA: TGTGCCAGCTCCGTCGGACAGGGGGATACCGGGGAGCTGTTTTTT. Translated: CASSVGQGDTGELFF.